The 14 T cell receptor beta chains listed next were all sequenced from one sample in a study of OX40 agonist ivuxolimab in advanced cancers. Repertoires were generated with immunoSEQ multiplex PCR, while TCRdb's copy carries only in-frame clones and drops some. The sample lists 55,000 to 80,000 clones; 70% to 90% were seen once. The specimen was CD4+ or CD8+ T cells sorted from blood, collected in a trial of the OX40 agonist ivuxolimab. All receptors come from an adult with an advanced solid tumor such as melanoma, head and neck, liver or kidney cancer.

This clone was seen once. CDR3 protein: CASSQDRSGGAVGETQYF. In nucleotides, the CDR3 is TGTGCCAGCAGCCAAGATAGAAGCGGGGGGGCGGTCGGAGAGACCCAGTACTTC. J is TRBJ2-5 and V is TRBV4-2; 10 bases are shared with TRBD2. CDR3 length: 18 residues. CDR1 and CDR2 (germline): LGHNA, YNFKEQ. V shed 0 bases and J 4 bases; nucleotides not matched to a gene: 11.

The chain joins TRBV14 to TRBJ2-5; weak D call: TRBD2 (6 bases). The J call is in doubt because the DNA end fits TRBJ2-7 better. CDR3 length: 14 residues. CDR1 and CDR2 from the germline V gene are SGHDN and FVKESK. CDR3 sequence: CASSQARDAYEQYF. The CDR3 nucleotides read TGTGCCAGCAGCCAAGCGCGGGACGCCTACGAGCAGTACTTC.

The V call is TRBV30, the J call TRBJ2-2, with D possibly called TRBD1 or TRBD2 (5 bases each). Trimming shortened V by 0 bases and J by 5 bases, and 13 bases separated the two germline ends. Germline V gene data show CDR1 as GTSNPN and CDR2 as SVGIG (reference sequence). The CDR3 covers 15 residues. The CDR3 sequence: CAWSVGDRRTGELFF. In nucleotides, the CDR3 is TGTGCCTGGAGTGTAGGGGACCGTAGGACCGGGGAGCTGTTTTTT. The complete variable domain, with remaining parts taken from reference TRBV30 and TRBJ2-2, reads SQTIHQWPATLVQPVGSPLSLECTVEGTSNPNLYWYRQAAGRGLQLLFYSVGIGQISSEVPQNLSASRPQDRQFILSSKKLLLSDSGFYLCAWSVGDRRTGELFFGEGSRLTVL.

The chain uses TRBV30 and TRBJ2-2, with D perhaps matching TRBD1 or TRBD2 (5 bases each). This CDR3 spans 15 amino acids. The germline V gene has CDR1 GTSNPN and CDR2 SVGIG (reference sequence). V was cut by 0 bases and J by 5 bases, with 13 bases left in between. The CDR3, as DNA: TGTGCCTGGAGTGTACGAGGGGACGGGACCGGGGAGCTGTTTTTT. Amino acids: CAWSVRGDGTGELFF.

The table lists this clone with a count of one. The V and J genes are TRBV18 and TRBJ2-3; D is uncertain. Trimming cost V 3 bases and J 1 base, with 14 bases left between them. This CDR3 has 16 residues. CDR1 and CDR2 from the germline V gene are KGHSH and LQKENI. The chain's CDR3 is CASSPLFSAGTDTQYF. The CDR3 DNA reads as TGTGCCAGCTCACCGCTTTTCTCTGCAGGCACAGATACGCAGTATTTT.

The chain is built from TRBV7-6 and TRBJ2-5, with no clear D. Germline CDR1 reads SGHVS; CDR2 reads FNYEAQ. V was shortened by 6 bases and J by 5 bases, with 13 bases between the two germline ends. CDR3 size: 13 residues. CDR3 residues: CASSSARQETQYF. The CDR3 nucleotides read TGTGCCAGCAGTTCCGCTCGCCAGGAGACCCAGTACTTC.

The chain employs TRBV13 and TRBJ2-3; D unclear. Between the trimmed V and J ends, which lost 5 bases and 6 bases, there was a span of 15 bases. The CDR3 is 14 residues long. Germline lookup yields CDR1 PRHDT and CDR2 FYEKMQ (reference sequence). The DNA for the CDR3 is TGTGCCAGCAGCGACGCCCCCCCACGGGATACGCAGTATTTT. This sequence encodes CASSDAPPRDTQYF.

This chain uses TRBV29-1 with TRBJ1-5, with D possibly TRBD1 on 5 matching bases. Per germline, CDR1 SQVTM and CDR2 ANQGSEA. Deletions cut 5 bases from V and 4 bases from J, with 18 bases between. CDR3 length equals 15 residues. The CDR3 DNA reads TGCAGCGTTAACTCGGGGGACGGCCCAAATCAGCCCCAGCATTTT. Protein: CSVNSGDGPNQPQHF.

The table lists this clone with many counts. The rearrangement uses TRBV6-6 and TRBJ1-2; tentative D call: TRBD1 (6 bases). Trimming removed 5 bases at V and 2 bases at J, with 12 bases between. Germline CDR1 and CDR2: MNHNY and SVGAGI (reference sequence). The CDR3 has 14 residues. CDR3 coding DNA: TGTGCCAGCAGTACCCCAACAGGGAACTATGGCTACACCTTC. Translating it yields CASSTPTGNYGYTF.

This clone was counted between two and nine times. The chain recombines TRBV30 with TRBJ1-1, with D uncertain. The V end was cut by 3 bases, the J end by 1 base, with 9 bases between. This CDR3 has 13 amino acids. The germline V gene has CDR1 GTSNPN and CDR2 SVGIG (reference sequence). The CDR3 sequence is CAWRDGPNTEAFF. The CDR3 DNA follows: TGTGCCTGGAGGGACGGTCCGAACACTGAAGCTTTCTTT.

Written as DNA, the CDR3 is TGTGCCAGCAGTCGGGACGGGAACTATGGCTACACCTTC. Amino acids: CASSRDGNYGYTF. The chain couples TRBV6-5 to TRBJ1-2; D may be TRBD1 (5 bases). From germline, CDR1 is MNHEY and CDR2 SVGAGI. This CDR3 spans 13 amino acids. V lost 5 bases and J 2 bases, leaving 9 bases between the germline ends.

The chain recombines TRBV19 with TRBJ1-6; 8 bases map to TRBD1. The CDR3 totals 15 residues. Germline CDR1 is LNHDA and CDR2 is SQIVND (reference sequence). V lost 5 bases and J lost 9; bases outside the gene matches: 9. CDR3: CASSASDRALSPLHF. CDR3 DNA: TGTGCCAGTAGTGCCTCGGACAGGGCACTTTCACCCCTCCACTTT.

CDR3 amino acids: CASSLGGEGSTYEQYF. In nucleotides, the CDR3 is TGTGCCAGCAGCCTGGGGGGGGAGGGGAGCACCTACGAGCAGTACTTC. V and J are TRBV11-2 and TRBJ2-7; 7 positions agree with TRBD2. Trimming took 5 bases from V and 2 from J; bases not matched to a gene: 12. Germline CDR1 reads SGHAT; CDR2 reads FQNNGV. CDR3 length equals 16 residues.

In this sample, this clone turned up a few times. The V and J genes are TRBV29-1 and TRBJ1-1, with D hard to call. The V gene lost 4 bases and the J gene lost 4 bases, with 7 bases spanning the gap. Germline CDR1 SQVTM, CDR2 ANQGSEA. The CDR3 extends over 11 amino acids. Here the CDR3 reads CSVGEGTEAFF. The DNA for the CDR3 is TGCAGCGTTGGGGAAGGCACTGAAGCTTTCTTT. Looking up the rest from reference TRBV29-1 and TRBJ1-1 gives the full variable domain: SAVISQKPSRDICQRGTSLTIQCQVDSQVTMMFWYRQQPGQSLTLIATANQGSEATYESGFVIDKFPISRPNLTFSTLTVSNMSPEDSSIYLCSVGEGTEAFFGQGTRLTVV.